These 13 T cell receptor beta chains came from one sample sequenced in a study of shared clonotypes between healthy human individuals. Only in-frame clones appear in the TCRdb table, and some are missing; sequencing was by immunoSEQ multiplex PCR. The sample contains around 1.4 million clones, approximately 98.5% of which appear only once. The sequenced material came from naive CD4+ T cells sorted from blood. The subset: CD45RA+ positively selected. Source of these receptors: a man aged 25 to 40 in good health.

V usage is TRBV6-1 and J usage is TRBJ2-5; D unclear. CDR3 size: 13 residues. V lost 4 bases, J lost 5 bases, and 11 bases lay in between. Germline assignment: CDR1 MNHNS and CDR2 SASEGT. CDR3 region: CASSGTLRETQYF. CDR3 bases: TGTGCCAGCAGTGGGACCCTCCGGGAGACCCAGTACTTC.

This clone was detected once. The rearrangement uses TRBV5-1 and TRBJ2-5; D is possibly TRBD2 (6 bases). Trimming cost V 3 bases and J 0 bases, with 9 bases left between them. Germline values: CDR1 SGHRS, CDR2 YFSETQ. The CDR3 is 14 residues long. DNA of the CDR3: TGCGCCAGCAGCTCCGGGACTCACCAAGAGACCCAGTACTTC. Amino acids: CASSSGTHQETQYF.

The chain recombines TRBV15 with TRBJ2-1, with 7 bases that match TRBD2. After removal of 3 bases from V and 9 bases from J, the junction contained 8 bases not matched to a gene. Per germline, CDR1 LNHNV and CDR2 YYDKDF (reference sequence). This CDR3 has 14 amino acids. The CDR3 DNA follows: TGTGCCACCAGCAGTTCGGCAGCGGGAAGTGAGCAGTTCTTC. As protein: CATSSSAAGSEQFF.

The chain has TRBV27 and TRBJ2-7; TRBD1 might be the D (5 bases). This CDR3 has 16 amino acids. Trimming took 4 bases from V and 1 from J, leaving 17 bases between them. CDR1 and CDR2 from the germline V gene are MNHEY and SMNVEV (reference sequence). The CDR3 DNA follows: TGTGCCAGCAGTTACAACTCCCCCGGACAATCCTACGAGCAGTACTTC. Translation: CASSYNSPGQSYEQYF.

This CDR3 is CASSLYSGNYGYTF. The CDR3 DNA follows: TGTGCCAGCAGCTTATACTCTGGTAACTATGGCTACACCTTC. The V and J genes are TRBV7-2 and TRBJ1-2; D is undetermined. Germline CDR1 and CDR2: SGHTA and FQGNSA. The CDR3 has 14 residues. Trimming removed 2 bases from V and 1 base from J, with 8 bases in between. Based on the CDR3 plus reference TRBV7-2 and TRBJ1-2, the full variable domain is GAGVSQSPSNKVTEKGKDVELRCDPISGHTALYWYRQSLGQGLEFLIYFQGNSAPDKSGLPSDRFSAERTGGSVSTLTIQRTQQEDSAVYLCASSLYSGNYGYTFGSGTRLTVV.

This CDR3 is CASNTVTMNTEAFF. The CDR3 DNA reads TGTGCCAGCAATACGGTGACCATGAACACTGAAGCTTTCTTT. The V call is TRBV6-5, the J call TRBJ1-1; no clear D. The CDR3 runs to 14 residues. The germline CDR1 and CDR2 sequences are MNHEY and SVGAGI. Trimming pared 7 bases from V and 0 bases from J, leaving 12 bases between.

The chain combines TRBV15 with TRBJ2-4, with D possibly matching TRBD2 (5 bases). CDR3 length: 16 amino acids. Germline CDR1 LNHNV, CDR2 YYDKDF (reference sequence). V was clipped by 2 bases and J by 0 bases, with 11 bases between them. The CDR3 coding sequence is TGTGCCACCAGCAGATCGGGGTGGTTAGCCAAAAACATTCAGTACTTC. This encodes CATSRSGWLAKNIQYF.

Comments on this clone: This CDR3 is also generated by other DNA sequences in the sample. The chain uses TRBV20-1 and TRBJ2-1; D call uncertain. V was shortened by 6 bases and J by 6 bases, with 9 bases between the two germline ends. The CDR3 contains 11 residues. CDR1 is DFQATT, CDR2 SNEGSKA, per germline (reference sequence). The CDR3 reads CSARVRNEQFF. In DNA form, the CDR3 reads TGCAGTGCCCGTGTACGCAATGAGCAGTTCTTC.

CDR3 nucleotide sequence: TGCGCCAGCAGCTTGGTTGGACAGCTAAACACAGATACGCAGTATTTT. Protein sequence: CASSLVGQLNTDTQYF. The J gene is TRBJ2-3, the V gene TRBV5-1; D may be TRBD1 (6 bases). The ends were cut back, 0 bases at V and 2 bases at J, with 13 bases in the middle. The CDR3 totals 16 residues. Germline-derived CDR1 and CDR2 are SGHRS and YFSETQ.

Turning to this clone: Other DNA sequences within the sample encode an identical CDR3. This chain's CDR3 is CSASAQETQYF. CDR3 sequence (DNA): TGCAGTGCTAGCGCCCAAGAGACCCAGTACTTC. The chain combines TRBV20-1 with TRBJ2-5; D gene unclear. Trimming removed 3 bases from V and 1 base from J, with 3 bases in between. Germline CDR1 DFQATT, CDR2 SNEGSKA (reference sequence). The CDR3 contains 11 residues.

V and J are TRBV5-4 and TRBJ2-3; D might be TRBD2 (6 bases). The CDR3 loop spans 18 amino acids. V lost 0 bases to trimming and J lost 2 bases, with 19 bases between them. Germline V gives CDR1 SGHNT, CDR2 YYREEE (reference sequence). The CDR3 loop is CASSLVLMGTGDTDTQYF. In DNA, the CDR3 is TGTGCCAGCAGCTTGGTTCTTATGGGGACTGGGGACACAGATACGCAGTATTTT. The full variable domain, its missing parts supplied by reference TRBV5-4 and TRBJ2-3, is ETGVTQSPTHLIKTRGQQVTLRCSSQSGHNTVSWYQQALGQGPQFIFQYYREEENGRGNFPPRFSGLQFPNYSSELNVNALELDDSALYLCASSLVLMGTGDTDTQYFGPGTRLTVL.

The V gene is TRBV10-3, the J gene TRBJ2-7; possibly TRBD2 for D (5 bases). The CDR3 has 15 amino acids. Germline V gives CDR1 ENHRY, CDR2 SYGVKD. V was trimmed by 4 bases and J by 0 bases, leaving 13 bases between them. The CDR3 is CAISGVGAVSYEQYF. CDR3 sequence (DNA): TGTGCCATCAGTGGGGTGGGAGCGGTCTCCTACGAGCAGTACTTC.

This clone was observed a single time. The chain carries TRBV7-2 and TRBJ2-7; D is unclear. Trimming removed 1 base from V and 6 bases from J, with 7 bases in between. There are 12 residues in the CDR3. Germline CDR1 SGHTA, CDR2 FQGNSA. For the CDR3, the DNA is TGTGCCAGCAGCTTAGGTCTGTCCGAGCAGTACTTC. This codes for CASSLGLSEQYF.